The TCR beta chain described here comes from a study of beta chain features in type 1 diabetes. This clone has a handful of counts. The target antigen is unknown. Trimming at V came to 2 bases and at J to 2 bases, leaving 4 bases not matched to a gene. Germline CDR1 reads SGHDN; CDR2 reads FVKESK. This CDR3 has 16 amino acids. General observations from the study: Within each of all four CD4+ subsets, Type 1 diabetes patients had TCRB CDR3s that were moderately but significantly shorter.

TCRB transcripts that were expressed got sequenced, as all of the isolated RNA had been reverse transcribed. The protocol was immunoSEQ multiplex PCR, while the TCRdb copy is restricted to in-frame clones and leaves out a portion. The data contain 150,000 to 190,000 clones, about 8.1% of them singletons. The specimen sequenced was central memory CD4+ T cells from blood. The chain has TRBV14 and TRBJ2-1; 9 bases map to TRBD1. This receptor was taken from a man aged 18-30 years in good health. CDR3 sequence: CASSQNRDRAYNEQFF. DNA of the CDR3: TGTGCCAGCAGCCAAAACCGGGACAGGGCCTACAATGAGCAGTTCTTC.